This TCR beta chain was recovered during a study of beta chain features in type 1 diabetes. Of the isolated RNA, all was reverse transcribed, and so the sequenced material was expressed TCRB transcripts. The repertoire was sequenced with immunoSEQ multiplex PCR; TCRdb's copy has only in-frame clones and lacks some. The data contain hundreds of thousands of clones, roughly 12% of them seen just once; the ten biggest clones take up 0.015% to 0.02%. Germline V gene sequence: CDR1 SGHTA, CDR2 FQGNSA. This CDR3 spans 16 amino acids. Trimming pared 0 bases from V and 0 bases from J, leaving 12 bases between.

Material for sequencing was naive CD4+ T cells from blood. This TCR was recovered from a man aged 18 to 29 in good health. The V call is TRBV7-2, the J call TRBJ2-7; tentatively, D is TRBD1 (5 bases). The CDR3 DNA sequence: TGTGCCAGCAGCTTAGCGCTCTGGGGCAGCTCCTACGAGCAGTACTTC. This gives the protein CASSLALWGSSYEQYF.